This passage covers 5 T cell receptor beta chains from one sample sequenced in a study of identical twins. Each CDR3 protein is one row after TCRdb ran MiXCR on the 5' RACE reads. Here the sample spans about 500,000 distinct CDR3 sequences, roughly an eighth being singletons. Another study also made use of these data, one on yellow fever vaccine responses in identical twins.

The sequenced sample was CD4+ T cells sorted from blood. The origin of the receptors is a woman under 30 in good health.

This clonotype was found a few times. CDR3 nucleotides: TGCAGTGCTAGTGAGGGACTAGCGGGGTACGAGCAGTACTTC. Its translation is CSASEGLAGYEQYF. This chain links TRBV20-1 with TRBJ2-7; TRBD2 agrees at 13 bases. V lost 3 bases and J lost 4; bases outside the gene matches: 3. This CDR3 is built from 14 residues. Germline V gene lookup returns CDR1 DFQATT and CDR2 SNEGSKA (reference sequence).

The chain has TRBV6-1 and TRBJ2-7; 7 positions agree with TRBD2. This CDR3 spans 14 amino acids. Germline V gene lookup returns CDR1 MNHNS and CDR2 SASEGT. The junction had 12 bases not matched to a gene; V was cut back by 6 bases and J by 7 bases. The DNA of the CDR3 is TGTGCCAGCAGCCCGTCCCGCGGGGGAGGGGAGCAGTACTTC. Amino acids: CASSPSRGGGEQYF.

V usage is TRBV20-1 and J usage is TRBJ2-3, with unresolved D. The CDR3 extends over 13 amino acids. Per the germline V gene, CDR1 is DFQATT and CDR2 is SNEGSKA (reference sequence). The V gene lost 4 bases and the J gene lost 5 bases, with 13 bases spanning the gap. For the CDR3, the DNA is TGCAGTGCTAACGACCGGCAAAAAGATACGCAGTATTTT. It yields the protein CSANDRQKDTQYF.

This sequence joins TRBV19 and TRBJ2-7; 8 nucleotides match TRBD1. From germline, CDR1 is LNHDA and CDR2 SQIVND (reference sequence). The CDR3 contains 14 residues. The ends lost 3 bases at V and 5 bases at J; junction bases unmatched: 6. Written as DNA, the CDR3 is TGTGCCAGTAGTATCCGACGGACAGGGAACGAGCAGTACTTC. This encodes CASSIRRTGNEQYF.

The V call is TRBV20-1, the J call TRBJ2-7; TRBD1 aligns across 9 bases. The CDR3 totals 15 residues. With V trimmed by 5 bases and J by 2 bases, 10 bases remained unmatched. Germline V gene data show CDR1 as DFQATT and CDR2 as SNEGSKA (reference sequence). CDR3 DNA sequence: TGCAGTGCTGTCCGTCCCGGGACAGGGACCTACGAGCAGTACTTC. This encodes CSAVRPGTGTYEQYF.